The 22 T cell receptor beta chains in this list originate from one sample, sequenced in a study of cytomegalovirus exposure and HLA in healthy donors (dated by TCRdb to between 2016 and 2019). The method was the immunoSEQ multiplex PCR assay. TCRdb re-hosts the immuneACCESS table, in-frame sequences only. Its copies lack some clones; in the studies checked, an unresolved V gene accounts for under half of them, and the cause for the rest is not known. For this sample there are more than 90,000 clones; 86% appear just once. The ten largest clones capture under 5% of the sample. The sample taken for sequencing was PBMCs. Source of these receptors: a man aged 18 to 29 in good health and CMV-seronegative.

The chain links TRBV6-1 to TRBJ2-7; a weak D match, TRBD1 (6 bases). Looked up from germline, CDR1 is MNHNS and CDR2 is SASEGT. The CDR3 runs 13 residues. Trimming took off 6 bases at V and 1 base at J, with 10 bases between the two ends. Here the CDR3 DNA reads TGTGCCAGCAGCAGGGGCCAATCCTACGAGCAGTACTTC. Translation gives CASSRGQSYEQYF.

The gene calls are TRBV2 and TRBJ2-5; D is unclear. The germline V and J ends were trimmed by 1 base and 7 bases, with 7 bases remaining between them. This CDR3 contains 12 residues. The germline V gene has CDR1 SNHLY and CDR2 FYNNEI. The DNA of the CDR3 is TGTGCCAGCAGTGAAGGGCAGGCGACCCAGTACTTC. As protein: CASSEGQATQYF.

The rearrangement links TRBV7-9 to TRBJ2-1; 8 nucleotides align to TRBD1. This CDR3 is 14 amino acids long. V was pared by 5 bases and J by 7 bases, with 7 bases of the junction left unmatched. Germline V CDR1 and CDR2: SEHNR, FQNEAQ (reference sequence). Here the CDR3 DNA reads TGTGCCAGCAGCACCGGACAGGGTAGGAATGAGCAGTTCTTC. It encodes CASSTGQGRNEQFF.

The gene calls are TRBV5-1 and TRBJ2-3, with TRBD2 matching over 14 bases. V was pared by 4 bases and J by 3 bases, with 4 bases of the junction left unmatched. Germline assignment: CDR1 SGHRS and CDR2 YFSETQ. The CDR3 loop spans 16 amino acids. This CDR3 reads CASSMGTSGGTDTQYF. CDR3 sequence (DNA): TGCGCCAGCAGCATGGGGACTAGCGGGGGAACAGATACGCAGTATTTT.

This chain connects TRBV13 to TRBJ2-2; the match to TRBD1 covers 7 bases. Germline values: CDR1 PRHDT, CDR2 FYEKMQ (reference sequence). This CDR3 is 14 amino acids long. V gave up 4 bases and J gave up 6 bases; unmatched junction bases: 5. Here the CDR3 DNA reads TGTGCCAGCAGCTCCTACAGGGGATCCGGGGAGCTGTTTTTT. As protein: CASSSYRGSGELFF.

In its sample, this clone was seen a few times. The genes are TRBV6-4 and TRBJ1-6, with 9 bases fitting TRBD1. Trimming cost V 4 bases and J 11 bases; bases outside gene matches: 6. From germline, CDR1 is MRHNA and CDR2 SNTAGT. CDR3 length: 14 residues. The CDR3 nucleotides are TGTGCCAGCAGTGCGGGACAGGGTTCGGCACCCCTCCACTTT. As protein: CASSAGQGSAPLHF.

The chain joins TRBV5-1 to TRBJ2-5, with TRBD2 matching over 9 bases. In germline, CDR1 is SGHRS, CDR2 YFSETQ. With 5 bases clipped from V and 7 bases from J, the junction kept 18 bases outside the gene matches. This CDR3 has 17 residues. Here the CDR3 reads CASRPLLMGGGVGTQYF. In DNA form, the CDR3 reads TGCGCCAGCAGACCCCTCCTTATGGGCGGGGGGGTCGGGACCCAGTACTTC.

The chain combines TRBV5-2 with TRBJ1-2. TRBV5-2 is tagged as a pseudogene. This CDR3 region has 16 residues. The chain's CDR3 is CASNTMGVRKTYGYTF. DNA of the CDR3: TGTGCCAGCAATACTATGGGAGTACGAAAGACCTATGGCTACACCTTC.

The J gene is TRBJ1-2, the V gene TRBV7-2, with a weak D call TRBD1 (5 bases). Between the trimmed V and J ends, which lost 5 bases and 2 bases, there was a span of 15 bases. The CDR3 covers 15 residues. Germline CDR1 SGHTA, CDR2 FQGNSA. CDR3 in DNA: TGTGCCAGCAGCCGCTCCCACGCAGGGAACTATGGCTACACCTTC. Amino acid sequence: CASSRSHAGNYGYTF.

The rearrangement uses TRBV5-1 and TRBJ1-2; tentatively, D is TRBD1 (6 bases). The CDR3 spans 14 residues. V was clipped by 2 bases and J by 2 bases, with 10 bases between them. Germline V gives CDR1 SGHRS, CDR2 YFSETQ. This chain's CDR3 is CASSLDRLNYGYTF. The CDR3 DNA follows: TGCGCCAGCAGCTTAGACAGGCTCAACTATGGCTACACCTTC.

The chain employs TRBV29-1 and TRBJ2-2; 12 bases match TRBD2. Germline V gene sequence: CDR1 SQVTM, CDR2 ANQGSEA. The length of the CDR3 is 16 residues. V lost 7 bases, J lost 1 base, and 7 bases stayed unmatched. The CDR3 is CSGKLAGGVNTGELFF. In nucleotides, the CDR3 is TGCAGCGGCAAACTAGCGGGAGGAGTGAACACCGGGGAGCTGTTTTTT.

This rearrangement joins TRBV4-1 to TRBJ2-2; 7 nucleotides line up with TRBD1. Trimming took 1 base from V and 4 from J; bases not matched to a gene: 6. CDR1 is MGHRA and CDR2 is YSYEKL in the germline V gene. The CDR3 has 16 amino acids. In nucleotides, the CDR3 is TGCGCCAGCAGCCAAGTGAGACAGGGTTTCACCGGGGAGCTGTTTTTT. This encodes CASSQVRQGFTGELFF.

The rearrangement joins TRBV7-8 to TRBJ2-7, with D unclear. The CDR3 totals 15 residues. V lost 6 bases and J 3 bases, leaving 18 bases between the germline ends. Germline-derived CDR1 and CDR2 are SGHVS and FQNEAQ. The CDR3 here is CASSEVFSSLYEQYF. The CDR3 DNA is TGTGCCAGCAGTGAGGTTTTTAGCAGCCTCTACGAGCAGTACTTC.

This chain uses TRBV10-1 with TRBJ2-7, with 9 bases matching TRBD1. The CDR3 loop spans 13 amino acids. Trimming cost V 6 bases and J 4 bases; bases outside gene matches: 4. Germline lookup yields CDR1 WNHNN and CDR2 SYGVQD (reference sequence). CDR3 residues: CASSGQGSYEQYF. For the CDR3, the DNA is TGCGCCAGCAGCGGACAGGGGAGTTACGAGCAGTACTTC.

The genes are TRBV11-2 and TRBJ2-1; a possible D gene is TRBD1 (6 bases). Per germline, CDR1 SGHAT and CDR2 FQNNGV. The CDR3 sequence is 15 residues long. Trimming left V 5 bases short and J 0 bases short, with 11 bases between. In nucleotides, the CDR3 is TGTGCCAGCAGCCGCCGGGACACCTCCTACAATGAGCAGTTCTTC. The encoded protein is CASSRRDTSYNEQFF. Using reference TRBV11-2 and TRBJ2-1 for the parts outside the CDR3, the full variable domain is EAGVAQSPRYKIIEKRQSVAFWCNPISGHATLYWYQQILGQGPKLLIQFQNNGVVDDSQLPKDRFSAERLKGVDSTLKIQPAKLEDSAVYLCASSRRDTSYNEQFFGPGTRLTVL.

V and J are TRBV2 and TRBJ2-7; a weak D match, TRBD2 (6 bases). Trimming shortened V by 2 bases and J by 4 bases, and 15 bases separated the two germline ends. CDR1 and CDR2 (germline): SNHLY, FYNNEI. CDR3 length: 15 residues. In DNA, the CDR3 is TGTGCCAGCAGTGAATTGGGGGGAAATGGATACGAGCAGTACTTC. This encodes CASSELGGNGYEQYF.

The chain couples TRBV7-2 to TRBJ2-1; 10 bases are a match to TRBD2. The CDR3 length is 19 residues. Looked up from germline, CDR1 is SGHTA and CDR2 is FQGNSA. Germline trimming cut 0 bases from V and 0 bases from J; bases unmatched to any gene: 8. The CDR3: CASSLAGTSGARSYNEQFF. CDR3 in DNA: TGTGCCAGCAGCTTAGCCGGAACTAGCGGGGCCCGCTCCTACAATGAGCAGTTCTTC.

The V gene is TRBV5-6, the J gene TRBJ2-3; 7 bases align to TRBD1. V lost 5 bases, J lost 3 bases, and 6 bases stayed unmatched. The CDR3 is 14 residues long. Germline CDR1 and CDR2: SGHDT and YYEEEE. In DNA form, the CDR3 reads TGTGCCAGCAGATACAGGGGTAGGACAGATACGCAGTATTTT. Amino acids: CASRYRGRTDTQYF.

The J gene is TRBJ1-2, the V gene TRBV5-1, with a possible D match to TRBD1 (6 bases). Between the trimmed V and J ends, which lost 4 bases and 6 bases, there was a span of 19 bases. Germline V gives CDR1 SGHRS, CDR2 YFSETQ. CDR3 length: 15 residues. CDR3 residues: CASSGGERGNDGYTF. CDR3 nucleotides: TGCGCCAGCAGCGGCGGCGAGAGGGGGAACGATGGCTACACCTTC.

The chain recombines TRBV5-1 with TRBJ2-5; D gene ambiguous. CDR1 is SGHRS, CDR2 YFSETQ, per germline. The CDR3 has 14 amino acids. Trimming left V 1 base short and J 2 bases short, with 9 bases between. The CDR3 protein is CASSLNRRQETQYF. The CDR3 DNA follows: TGCGCCAGCAGCTTGAACAGAAGACAAGAGACCCAGTACTTC. The entire variable domain, with the rest obtained from reference TRBV5-1 and TRBJ2-5, is as follows: KAGVTQTPRYLIKTRGQQVTLSCSPISGHRSVSWYQQTPGQGLQFLFEYFSETQRNKGNFPGRFSGRQFSNSRSEMNVSTLELGDSALYLCASSLNRRQETQYFGPGTRLLVL.

The V gene is TRBV30, the J gene TRBJ2-3; D is possibly TRBD2 (7 bases). The CDR3 contains 13 residues. Between the trimmed V and J ends, which lost 4 bases and 5 bases, there was a span of 13 bases. Per germline, CDR1 GTSNPN and CDR2 SVGIG (reference sequence). CDR3 protein: CAWIAGARDTQYF. As DNA, the CDR3 is TGTGCCTGGATCGCGGGGGCCCGAGATACGCAGTATTTT.

The chain carries TRBV15 and TRBJ2-1, with D maybe TRBD2 (5 bases). Germline CDR1 is LNHNV and CDR2 is YYDKDF (reference sequence). This CDR3 comprises 15 residues. V was pared by 0 bases and J by 9 bases, with 15 bases between. CDR3: CATSRDRSEGTEQFF. Written as DNA, the CDR3 is TGTGCCACCAGCAGAGATCGTTCTGAGGGTACTGAGCAGTTCTTC. The whole variable domain, remainder taken from reference TRBV15 and TRBJ2-1, is DAMVIQNPRYQVTQFGKPVTLSCSQTLNHNVMYWYQQKSSQAPKLLFHYYDKDFNNEADTPDNFQSRRPNTSFCFLDIRSPGLGDTAMYLCATSRDRSEGTEQFFGPGTRLTVL.